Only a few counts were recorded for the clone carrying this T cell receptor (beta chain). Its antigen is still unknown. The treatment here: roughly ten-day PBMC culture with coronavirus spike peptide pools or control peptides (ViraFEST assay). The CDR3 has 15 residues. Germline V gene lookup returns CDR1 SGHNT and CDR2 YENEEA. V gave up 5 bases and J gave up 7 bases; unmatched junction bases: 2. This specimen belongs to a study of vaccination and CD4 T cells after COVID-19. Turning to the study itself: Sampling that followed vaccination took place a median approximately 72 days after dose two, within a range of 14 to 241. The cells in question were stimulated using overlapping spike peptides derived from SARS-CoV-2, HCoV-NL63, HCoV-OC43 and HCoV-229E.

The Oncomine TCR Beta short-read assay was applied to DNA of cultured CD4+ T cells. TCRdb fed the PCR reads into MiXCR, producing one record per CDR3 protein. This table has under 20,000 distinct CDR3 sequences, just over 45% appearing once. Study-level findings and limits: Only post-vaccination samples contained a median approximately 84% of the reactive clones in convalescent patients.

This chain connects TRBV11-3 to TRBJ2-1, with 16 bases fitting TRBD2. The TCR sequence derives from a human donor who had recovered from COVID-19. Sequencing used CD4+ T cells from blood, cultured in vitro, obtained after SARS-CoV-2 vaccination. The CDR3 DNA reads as TGTGCCAGCAGCCAGGGACTAGCGGGGGGGAATGAGCAGTTCTTC. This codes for CASSQGLAGGNEQFF.